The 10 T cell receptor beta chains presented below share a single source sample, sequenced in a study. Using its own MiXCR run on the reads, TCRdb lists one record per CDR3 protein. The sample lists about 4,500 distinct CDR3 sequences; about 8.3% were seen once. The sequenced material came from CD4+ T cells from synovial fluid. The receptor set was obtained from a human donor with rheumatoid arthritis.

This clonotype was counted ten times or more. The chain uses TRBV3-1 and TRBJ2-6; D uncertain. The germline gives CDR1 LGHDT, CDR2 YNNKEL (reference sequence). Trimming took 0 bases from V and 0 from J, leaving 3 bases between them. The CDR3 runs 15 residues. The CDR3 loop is CASSQDSSGANVLTF. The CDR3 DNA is TGTGCCAGCAGCCAAGACTCCTCTGGGGCCAACGTCCTGACTTTC.

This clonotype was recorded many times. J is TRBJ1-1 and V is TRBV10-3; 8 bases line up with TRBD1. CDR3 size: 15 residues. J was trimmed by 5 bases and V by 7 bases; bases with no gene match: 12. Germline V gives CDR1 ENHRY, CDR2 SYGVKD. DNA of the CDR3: TGTGCCATCAATGCCCTGGGGACAGGCGGTACTGAAGCTTTCTTT. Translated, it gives CAINALGTGGTEAFF.

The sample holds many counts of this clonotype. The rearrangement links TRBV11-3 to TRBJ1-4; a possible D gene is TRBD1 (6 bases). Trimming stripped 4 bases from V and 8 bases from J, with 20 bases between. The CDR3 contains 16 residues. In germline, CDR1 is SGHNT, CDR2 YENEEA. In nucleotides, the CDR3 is TGTGCCAGCAGCTCAACCGCTCATCTACAGGGAGAAAAACTGTTTTTT. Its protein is CASSSTAHLQGEKLFF.

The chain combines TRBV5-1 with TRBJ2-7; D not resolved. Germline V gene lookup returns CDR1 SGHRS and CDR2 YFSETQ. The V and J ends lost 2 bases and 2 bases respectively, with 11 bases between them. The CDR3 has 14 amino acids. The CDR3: CASSFGFPTYEQYF. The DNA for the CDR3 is TGCGCCAGCAGCTTCGGATTTCCCACCTACGAGCAGTACTTC. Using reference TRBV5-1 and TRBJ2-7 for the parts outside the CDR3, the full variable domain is KAGVTQTPRYLIKTRGQQVTLSCSPISGHRSVSWYQQTPGQGLQFLFEYFSETQRNKGNFPGRFSGRQFSNSRSEMNVSTLELGDSALYLCASSFGFPTYEQYFGPGTRLTVT.

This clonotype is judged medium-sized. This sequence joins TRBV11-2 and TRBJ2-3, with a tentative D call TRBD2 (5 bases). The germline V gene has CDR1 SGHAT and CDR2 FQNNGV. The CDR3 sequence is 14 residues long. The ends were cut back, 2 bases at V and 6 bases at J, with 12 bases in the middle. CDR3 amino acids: CASSLFAGYDTQYF. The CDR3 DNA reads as TGTGCCAGCAGCTTATTTGCGGGTTACGATACGCAGTATTTT.

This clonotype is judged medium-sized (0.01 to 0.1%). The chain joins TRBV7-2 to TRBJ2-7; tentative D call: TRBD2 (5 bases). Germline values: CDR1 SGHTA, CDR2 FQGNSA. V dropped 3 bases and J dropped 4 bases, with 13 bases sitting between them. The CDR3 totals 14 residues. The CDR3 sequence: CASSLTAGIYEQYF. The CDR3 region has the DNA TGTGCCAGCAGCTTGACCGCGGGCATATACGAGCAGTACTTC.

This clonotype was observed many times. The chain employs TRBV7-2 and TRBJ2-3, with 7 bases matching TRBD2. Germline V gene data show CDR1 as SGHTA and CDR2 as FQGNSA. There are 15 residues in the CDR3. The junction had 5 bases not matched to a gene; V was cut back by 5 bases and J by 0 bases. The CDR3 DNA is TGTGCCAGCAGCAAGACTAGCATAAGCACAGATACGCAGTATTTT. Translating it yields CASSKTSISTDTQYF.

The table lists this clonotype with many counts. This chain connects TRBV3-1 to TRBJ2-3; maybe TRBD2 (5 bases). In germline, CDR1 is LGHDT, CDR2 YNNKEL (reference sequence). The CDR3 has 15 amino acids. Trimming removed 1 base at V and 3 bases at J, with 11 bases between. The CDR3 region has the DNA TGTGCCAGCAGCCAAGGGGGAGCCGATACAGATACGCAGTATTTT. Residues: CASSQGGADTDTQYF.

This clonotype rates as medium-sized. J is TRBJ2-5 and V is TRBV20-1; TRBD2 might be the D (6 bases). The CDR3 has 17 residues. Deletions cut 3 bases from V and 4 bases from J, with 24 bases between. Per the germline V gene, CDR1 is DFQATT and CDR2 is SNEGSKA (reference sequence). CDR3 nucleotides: TGCAGTGCTAGGCCCGGGGCGGAGCGGGCCTCCCCAGAGACCCAGTACTTC. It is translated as CSARPGAERASPETQYF.

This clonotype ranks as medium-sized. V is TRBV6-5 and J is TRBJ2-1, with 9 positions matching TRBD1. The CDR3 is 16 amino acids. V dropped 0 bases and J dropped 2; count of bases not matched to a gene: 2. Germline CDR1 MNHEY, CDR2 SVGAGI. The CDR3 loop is CASSYSGTGTYNEQFF. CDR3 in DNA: TGTGCCAGCAGTTACTCCGGGACAGGGACCTACAATGAGCAGTTCTTC.